This passage covers 32 T cell receptor beta chains from one sample sequenced in a study of T cell changes during pregnancy in multiple sclerosis. TCRdb keeps only in-frame clones here, not all; method: immunoSEQ multiplex PCR. The top ten hold 1.5% to 2% of the sample, which has under 95,000 clones, 91% seen once. Sequences were derived from peripheral blood, sampled after pregnancy. These receptors originate from a female donor in good health, enrolled as a control in a pregnancy study.

The CDR3 region has the DNA TGTGCCAGCAGCGCTGTAAGAGTTATGAACACTGAAGCTTTCTTT. Residues: CASSAVRVMNTEAFF. The chain combines TRBV27 with TRBJ1-1; unclear D gene. V lost 6 bases and J 0 bases, leaving 14 bases between the germline ends. Germline-derived CDR1 and CDR2 are MNHEY and SMNVEV (reference sequence). The CDR3 extends over 15 amino acids.

The J gene is TRBJ1-6, the V gene TRBV7-8; TRBD1 might be the D (6 bases). The CDR3 runs 17 residues. The germline V and J ends were trimmed by 4 bases and 0 bases, with 13 bases remaining between them. Germline-derived CDR1 and CDR2 are SGHVS and FQNEAQ. The chain's CDR3 is CASSSPDRSSYNSPLHF. The CDR3 DNA follows: TGTGCCAGCAGCTCACCTGACAGGAGCTCCTATAATTCACCCCTCCACTTT.

The chain joins TRBV11-2 to TRBJ2-3; TRBD2 aligns across 8 bases. Germline V gene data show CDR1 as SGHAT and CDR2 as FQNNGV. J lost 3 bases, V lost 5 bases, and 4 bases had no gene match. The CDR3 runs to 14 residues. The CDR3 loop reads CASSVGGETDTQYF. CDR3 bases: TGTGCCAGCAGCGTCGGGGGGGAGACAGATACGCAGTATTTT.

The V call is TRBV5-4, the J call TRBJ2-1; D perhaps matches TRBD2 (6 bases). Germline CDR1 reads SGHNT; CDR2 reads YYREEE (reference sequence). The CDR3 covers 14 residues. CDR3 sequence reads: CAAGGGSSYNEQFF. The CDR3 nucleotides read TGTGCAGCGGGTGGGGGAAGCTCCTACAATGAGCAGTTCTTC.

This chain uses TRBV7-9 with TRBJ2-2; 9 positions agree with TRBD2. CDR1 is SEHNR and CDR2 is FQNEAQ in the germline V gene (reference sequence). The CDR3 runs to 14 residues. V dropped 5 bases and J dropped 5; count of bases not matched to a gene: 3. DNA for the CDR3: TGTGCCAGCAGCCGTAGCGGGGGTACCGGGGAGCTGTTTTTT. This sequence encodes CASSRSGGTGELFF.

V and J are TRBV11-3 and TRBJ1-1, with unresolved D. Per the germline V gene, CDR1 is SGHNT and CDR2 is YENEEA. Trimming took 1 base from V and 1 from J, leaving 4 bases between them. This CDR3 has 13 amino acids. The CDR3 loop is CASSLGGNTEAFF. The DNA of the CDR3 is TGTGCCAGCAGCTTAGGAGGGAACACTGAAGCTTTCTTT.

This clone came up once. The chain couples TRBV5-1 to TRBJ1-2, with TRBD1 matching over 7 bases. The length of the CDR3 is 12 residues. Germline V gives CDR1 SGHRS, CDR2 YFSETQ. V shed 0 bases and J 10 bases; nucleotides not matched to a gene: 3. The DNA for the CDR3 is TGCGCCAGCAGCTTGGTGGGACAGTTCTACACCTTC. Amino acids: CASSLVGQFYTF.

The chain is built from TRBV7-3 and TRBJ1-2; maybe TRBD1 (6 bases). The CDR3 spans 16 residues. CDR1 SGHTA and CDR2 FQGTGA come from the germline V gene. Trimming stripped 5 bases from V and 0 bases from J, with 16 bases between. The CDR3 region is CASSGESGVTNYGYTF. As DNA, the CDR3 is TGTGCCAGCAGCGGGGAGTCAGGGGTTACTAACTATGGCTACACCTTC.

The rearrangement uses TRBV7-9 and TRBJ2-3; 12 bases align to TRBD2. The CDR3 consists of 19 residues. J gave up 0 bases and V 4 bases, and 11 bases lay outside the gene matches. Germline CDR1 SEHNR, CDR2 FQNEAQ (reference sequence). The DNA of the CDR3 is TGTGCCAGCAGCTCACTTCTAGCGGGGGGGCCCACTAGCACAGATACGCAGTATTTT. Encoded protein: CASSSLLAGGPTSTDTQYF.

The chain joins TRBV7-9 to TRBJ2-5, with TRBD2 as a possible D gene (5 bases). Germline CDR1 SEHNR, CDR2 FQNEAQ (reference sequence). The CDR3 has 14 amino acids. V was cut by 8 bases and J by 0 bases, with 13 bases left in between. The CDR3 protein is CASRGAAYQETQYF. For the CDR3, the DNA is TGTGCCAGCCGGGGAGCGGCGTACCAAGAGACCCAGTACTTC.

The chain carries TRBV7-9 and TRBJ2-1, with 11 bases lining up with TRBD2. Per the germline V gene, CDR1 is SEHNR and CDR2 is FQNEAQ (reference sequence). This CDR3 region has 15 residues. After removal of 5 bases from V and 8 bases from J, the junction contained 8 bases not matched to a gene. The DNA for the CDR3 is TGTGCCAGCAGCCCCCCACTAGCGGGGGTGGATGAGCAGTTCTTC. Its protein is CASSPPLAGVDEQFF.

CDR3 protein: CASSSQGVGEQYF. The CDR3 DNA reads TGTGCCAGCAGCTCACAGGGTGTGGGCGAGCAGTACTTC. This chain joins TRBV7-9 and TRBJ2-7, with D possibly being TRBD1 (6 bases). V lost 4 bases and J 6 bases, leaving 13 bases between the germline ends. The CDR3 loop spans 13 amino acids. The germline gives CDR1 SEHNR, CDR2 FQNEAQ (reference sequence).

This sequence joins TRBV7-9 and TRBJ2-5, with 7 positions matching TRBD1. The junction had 8 bases not matched to a gene; V was cut back by 5 bases and J by 5 bases. The CDR3 consists of 14 residues. Germline CDR1 SEHNR, CDR2 FQNEAQ (reference sequence). DNA for the CDR3: TGTGCCAGCAGCACGGGACAGCCCATGGAGACCCAGTACTTC. It is translated as CASSTGQPMETQYF.

The chain combines TRBV7-3 with TRBJ2-5, with 10 bases matching TRBD2. After removal of 5 bases from V and 4 bases from J, the junction contained 7 bases not matched to a gene. Germline CDR1 SGHTA, CDR2 FQGTGA. The CDR3 has 15 residues. The CDR3 region is CASSTSGGAVETQYF. As DNA, the CDR3 is TGTGCCAGCAGCACCAGCGGGGGGGCCGTAGAGACCCAGTACTTC.

J is TRBJ2-5 and V is TRBV20-1; D call uncertain. This CDR3 is 11 amino acids long. Trimming pared 0 bases from V and 12 bases from J, leaving 11 bases between. CDR1 is DFQATT and CDR2 is SNEGSKA in the germline V gene (reference sequence). The CDR3 DNA is TGCAGTGCTAGAGATCCCCCCTTCGAGTACTTC. Translated, it gives CSARDPPFEYF.

The chain uses TRBV19 and TRBJ1-1, with 9 nucleotides matching TRBD1. The J segment lost 1 base and the V segment lost 8 bases, leaving 5 bases of the junction unmatched. The CDR3 is 14 residues long. Germline assignment: CDR1 LNHDA and CDR2 SQIVND (reference sequence). CDR3 in amino acids: CASRGTGWNTEAFF. The CDR3 DNA is TGTGCCAGTCGCGGGACAGGGTGGAACACTGAAGCTTTCTTT.

The chain links TRBV5-5 to TRBJ1-2; D gene unclear. Trimming pared 4 bases from V and 1 base from J, leaving 8 bases between. This CDR3 has 13 amino acids. Germline-derived CDR1 and CDR2 are SGHKS and YYEKEE (reference sequence). The CDR3 DNA is TGTGCCAGCAGCGAAACAGTTAACTATGGCTACACCTTC. This translates into CASSETVNYGYTF.

The gene calls are TRBV6-5 and TRBJ2-5; TRBD2 matches 11 bases. The CDR3 consists of 16 residues. V lost 0 bases to trimming and J lost 3 bases; unmatched junction nucleotides: 3. Germline lookup yields CDR1 MNHEY and CDR2 SVGAGI. CDR3 loop: CASSYSRGLAEETQYF. In DNA form, the CDR3 reads TGTGCCAGCAGTTACTCGAGGGGACTAGCGGAAGAGACCCAGTACTTC.

The rearrangement links TRBV7-9 to TRBJ1-2, with D perhaps TRBD1 (6 bases). The CDR3 length is 16 residues. Deletions cut 6 bases from V and 0 bases from J, with 17 bases between. Per the germline V gene, CDR1 is SEHNR and CDR2 is FQNEAQ (reference sequence). CDR3 protein: CASSPGAGSPNYGYTF. In DNA, the CDR3 is TGTGCCAGCAGTCCAGGGGCAGGGTCGCCTAACTATGGCTACACCTTC.

The gene calls are TRBV4-1 and TRBJ2-7, with TRBD2 as a possible D gene (7 bases). CDR3 length: 17 residues. Germline-derived CDR1 and CDR2 are MGHRA and YSYEKL. Between the trimmed V and J ends, which lost 5 bases and 3 bases, there was a span of 23 bases. The DNA of the CDR3 is TGCGCCAGCAGCGAAAGATTGGGGGGGGCCAAGGACTACGAGCAGTACTTC. Translating it yields CASSERLGGAKDYEQYF.

The chain carries TRBV7-9 and TRBJ2-5; 7 nucleotides match TRBD2. Losses at the gene ends were 1 base for V and 2 bases for J; bases not matched to a gene: 4. CDR1 is SEHNR, CDR2 FQNEAQ, per germline (reference sequence). The CDR3 totals 15 residues. The CDR3 here is CASSLGWGGQETQYF. DNA of the CDR3: TGTGCCAGCAGCTTAGGGTGGGGGGGACAAGAGACCCAGTACTTC.

The V gene is TRBV6-6, the J gene TRBJ2-7; D is perhaps TRBD1 (6 bases). Trimming took off 5 bases at V and 2 bases at J, with 13 bases between the two ends. Germline-derived CDR1 and CDR2 are MNHNY and SVGAGI (reference sequence). This CDR3 has 14 residues. The CDR3 reads CASSDRDIPYEQYF. CDR3 bases: TGTGCCAGCAGTGACCGGGACATTCCCTACGAGCAGTACTTC.

The rearrangement uses TRBV2 and TRBJ1-1; D call uncertain. There are 13 residues in the CDR3. Germline V CDR1 and CDR2: SNHLY, FYNNEI. V was trimmed by 4 bases and J by 8 bases, leaving 14 bases between them. The CDR3 DNA reads as TGTGCCAGCAGTGTTGGGCGGGCCCGCGAAGCTTTCTTT. Residues: CASSVGRAREAFF.

This clone is a singleton in its sample. The chain links TRBV7-2 to TRBJ1-3; tentative D call: TRBD1 (5 bases). CDR1 is SGHTA and CDR2 is FQGNSA in the germline V gene. The length of the CDR3 is 14 residues. The V end was cut by 4 bases, the J end by 3 bases, with 10 bases between. The CDR3 loop is CASSSQGNGNTIYF. The DNA for the CDR3 is TGTGCCAGCAGCTCCCAGGGAAATGGAAACACCATATATTTT. Looking up the rest from reference TRBV7-2 and TRBJ1-3 gives the full variable domain: GAGVSQSPSNKVTEKGKDVELRCDPISGHTALYWYRQSLGQGLEFLIYFQGNSAPDKSGLPSDRFSAERTGGSVSTLTIQRTQQEDSAVYLCASSSQGNGNTIYFGEGSWLTVV.

The V and J genes are TRBV6-6 and TRBJ1-2; tentative D call: TRBD1 (6 bases). CDR1 MNHNY and CDR2 SVGAGI come from the germline V gene (reference sequence). Between the trimmed V and J ends, which lost 4 bases and 4 bases, there was a span of 16 bases. The CDR3 runs 15 residues. CDR3 region: CASSLGSQGSYGYTF. CDR3 sequence (DNA): TGTGCCAGCAGTTTGGGCTCACAGGGATCCTATGGCTACACCTTC.

The CDR3 DNA reads as TGTGCCAGCAGACTTAAGGGACAGGGGATGTACGAGCAGTACTTC. This encodes CASRLKGQGMYEQYF. V usage is TRBV6-6 and J usage is TRBJ2-7, with 10 nucleotides matching TRBD1. The CDR3 is 15 amino acids. CDR1 is MNHNY, CDR2 SVGAGI, per germline (reference sequence). With V trimmed by 6 bases and J by 4 bases, 9 bases remained unmatched.

CDR3: CASSVAGGGQAAGNTIYF. CDR3 nucleotides: TGTGCCAGCAGCGTAGCTGGGGGGGGGCAGGCCGCTGGAAACACCATATATTTT. V and J are TRBV9 and TRBJ1-3; tentative D call: TRBD1 (6 bases). Germline-derived CDR1 and CDR2 are SGDLS and YYNGEE. This CDR3 region has 18 residues. V lost 0 bases and J lost 2, with 18 bases in between.

The chain is built from TRBV7-2 and TRBJ2-2; tentatively, D is TRBD1 (6 bases). Germline CDR1 reads SGHTA; CDR2 reads FQGNSA. Trimming cost V 3 bases and J 6 bases, with 11 bases left between them. The CDR3 runs 14 residues. The CDR3, as DNA: TGTGCCAGCAGCTTTGACAGGAGACCCGGGGAGCTGTTTTTT. Amino acid sequence: CASSFDRRPGELFF.

This chain connects TRBV15 to TRBJ2-7, with D perhaps matching TRBD2 (5 bases). Germline-derived CDR1 and CDR2 are LNHNV and YYDKDF (reference sequence). V was pared by 0 bases and J by 9 bases, with 18 bases between. There are 15 residues in the CDR3. The CDR3 nucleotides are TGTGCCACCAGCAGAGATTTCCCGGGGAAACAAAGGCAGTACTTC. Residues: CATSRDFPGKQRQYF.

The chain recombines TRBV19 with TRBJ2-2; perhaps TRBD2 as D (5 bases). CDR3 length: 14 residues. The V gene's germline CDR1 is LNHDA and CDR2 SQIVND (reference sequence). V lost 3 bases, J lost 7 bases, and 12 bases lay in between. CDR3 bases: TGTGCCAGTAGTATCGACCCTGCGGGCGGGGAGCTGTTTTTT. Amino acid sequence: CASSIDPAGGELFF.

The chain carries TRBV7-9 and TRBJ1-5, with a weak D call TRBD1 (5 bases). Germline V gene lookup returns CDR1 SEHNR and CDR2 FQNEAQ (reference sequence). Trimming stripped 4 bases from V and 4 bases from J, with 11 bases between. The CDR3 has 14 residues. Written as DNA, the CDR3 is TGTGCCAGCAGCTCAGTTGGGGCTAATCAGCCCCAGCATTTT. Its protein is CASSSVGANQPQHF. The full variable domain, in which reference TRBV7-9 and TRBJ1-5 provide the parts outside the CDR3, is DTGVSQNPRHKITKRGQNVTFRCDPISEHNRLYWYRQTLGQGPEFLTYFQNEAQLEKSRLLSDRFSAERPKGSFSTLEIQRTEQGDSAMYLCASSSVGANQPQHFGDGTRLSIL.

This chain uses TRBV30 with TRBJ1-6; 7 bases are shared with TRBD1. Trimming took 4 bases from V and 8 from J; bases not matched to a gene: 8. The germline V gene has CDR1 GTSNPN and CDR2 SVGIG (reference sequence). The CDR3 has 14 amino acids. The CDR3, as DNA: TGTGCCTGGACCCAGGGGGGACGGTATTCACCCCTCCACTTT. This encodes CAWTQGGRYSPLHF.